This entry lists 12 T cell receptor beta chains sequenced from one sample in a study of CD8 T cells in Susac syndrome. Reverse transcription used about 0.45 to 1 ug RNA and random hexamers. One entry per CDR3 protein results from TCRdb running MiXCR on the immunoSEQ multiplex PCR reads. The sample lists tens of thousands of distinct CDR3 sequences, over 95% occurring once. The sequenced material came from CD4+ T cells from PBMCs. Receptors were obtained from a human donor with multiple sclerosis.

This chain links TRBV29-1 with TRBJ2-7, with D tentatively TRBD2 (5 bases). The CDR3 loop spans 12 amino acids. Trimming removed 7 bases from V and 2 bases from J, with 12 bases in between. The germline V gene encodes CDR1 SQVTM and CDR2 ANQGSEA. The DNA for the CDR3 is TGCAGCGCGGTCGGGAAAGCCTACGAGCAGTACTTC. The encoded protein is CSAVGKAYEQYF.

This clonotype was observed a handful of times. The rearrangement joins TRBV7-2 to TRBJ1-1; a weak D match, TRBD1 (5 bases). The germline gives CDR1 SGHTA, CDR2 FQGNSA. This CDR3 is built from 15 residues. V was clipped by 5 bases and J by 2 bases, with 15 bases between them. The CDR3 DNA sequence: TGTGCCAGCAGCAGAACCGGGACCCTTAACACTGAAGCTTTCTTT. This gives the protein CASSRTGTLNTEAFF. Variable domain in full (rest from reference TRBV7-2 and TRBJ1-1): GAGVSQSPSNKVTEKGKDVELRCDPISGHTALYWYRQSLGQGLEFLIYFQGNSAPDKSGLPSDRFSAERTGGSVSTLTIQRTQQEDSAVYLCASSRTGTLNTEAFFGQGTRLTVV.

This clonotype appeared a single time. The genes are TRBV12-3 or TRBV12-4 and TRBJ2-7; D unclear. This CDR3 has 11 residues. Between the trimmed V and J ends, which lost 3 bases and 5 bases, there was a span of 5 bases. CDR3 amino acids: CASSFHDEQYF. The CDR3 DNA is TGTGCCAGCAGTTTTCACGACGAGCAGTACTTC.

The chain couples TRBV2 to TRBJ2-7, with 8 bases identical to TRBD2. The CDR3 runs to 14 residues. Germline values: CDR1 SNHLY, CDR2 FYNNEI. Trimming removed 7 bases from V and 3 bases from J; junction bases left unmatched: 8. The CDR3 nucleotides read TGTGCCAGCAACTCCGGGACTAGACTCTACGAGCAGTACTTC. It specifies CASNSGTRLYEQYF. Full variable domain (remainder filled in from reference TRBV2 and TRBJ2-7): EPEVTQTPSHQVTQMGQEVILRCVPISNHLYFYWYRQILGQKVEFLVSFYNNEISEKSEIFDDQFSVERPDGSNFTLKIRSTKLEDSAMYFCASNSGTRLYEQYFGPGTRLTVT.

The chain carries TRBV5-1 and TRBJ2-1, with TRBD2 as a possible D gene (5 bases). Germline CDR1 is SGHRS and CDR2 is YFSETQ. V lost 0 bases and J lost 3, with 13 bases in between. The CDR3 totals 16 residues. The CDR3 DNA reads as TGCGCCAGCAGCTTGGACGACTATCCCCGCTACAATGAGCAGTTCTTC. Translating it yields CASSLDDYPRYNEQFF.

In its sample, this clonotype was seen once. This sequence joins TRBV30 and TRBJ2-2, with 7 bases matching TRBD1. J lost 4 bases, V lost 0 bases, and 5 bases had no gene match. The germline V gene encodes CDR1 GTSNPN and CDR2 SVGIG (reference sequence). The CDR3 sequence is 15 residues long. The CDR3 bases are TGTGCCTGGAGTGTACATGGGACAGCCACCGGGGAGCTGTTTTTT. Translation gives CAWSVHGTATGELFF.

CDR3 nucleotide sequence: TGTGCCAGCAGCCCTGGGGACAGGGGCTACACCTTC. As protein: CASSPGDRGYTF. The chain joins TRBV3-1 to TRBJ1-2, with 8 bases matching TRBD1. J gave up 8 bases and V 4 bases, and 3 bases lay outside the gene matches. From germline, CDR1 is LGHDT and CDR2 YNNKEL (reference sequence). CDR3 size: 12 residues.

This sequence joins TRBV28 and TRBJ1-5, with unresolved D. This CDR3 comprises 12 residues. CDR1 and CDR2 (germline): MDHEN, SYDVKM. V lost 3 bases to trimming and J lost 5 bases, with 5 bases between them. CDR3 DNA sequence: TGTGCCAGCAGTTTGCTTCATCAGCCCCAGCATTTT. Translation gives CASSLLHQPQHF.

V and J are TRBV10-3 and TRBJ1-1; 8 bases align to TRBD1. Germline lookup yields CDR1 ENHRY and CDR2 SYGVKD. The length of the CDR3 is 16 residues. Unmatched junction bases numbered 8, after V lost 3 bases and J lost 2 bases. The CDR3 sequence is CAISEGPGTGNTEAFF. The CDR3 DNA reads TGTGCCATCAGTGAAGGTCCCGGGACAGGAAACACTGAAGCTTTCTTT.

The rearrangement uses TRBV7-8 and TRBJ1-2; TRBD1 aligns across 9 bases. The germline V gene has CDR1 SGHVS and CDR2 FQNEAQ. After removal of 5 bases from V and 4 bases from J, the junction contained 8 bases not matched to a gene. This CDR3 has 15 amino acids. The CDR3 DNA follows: TGTGCCAGCAGCGCGGGGGACAGGGCGACCTATGGCTACACCTTC. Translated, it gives CASSAGDRATYGYTF.

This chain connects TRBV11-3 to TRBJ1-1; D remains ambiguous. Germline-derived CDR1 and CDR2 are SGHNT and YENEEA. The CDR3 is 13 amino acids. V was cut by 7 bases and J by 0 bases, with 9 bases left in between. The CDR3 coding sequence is TGTGCCAGCACTGGAGAGTTGAACACTGAAGCTTTCTTT. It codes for CASTGELNTEAFF. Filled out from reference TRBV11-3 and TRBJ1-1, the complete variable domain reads EAGVVQSPRYKIIEKKQPVAFWCNPISGHNTLYWYLQNLGQGPELLIRYENEEAVDDSQLPKDRFSAERLKGVDSTLKIQPAELGDSAVYLCASTGELNTEAFFGQGTRLTVV.

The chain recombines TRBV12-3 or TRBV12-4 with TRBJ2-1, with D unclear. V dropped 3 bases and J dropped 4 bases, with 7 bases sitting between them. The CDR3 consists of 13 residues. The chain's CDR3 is CASSFSHYNEQFF. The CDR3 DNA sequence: TGTGCCAGCAGTTTTTCCCATTACAATGAGCAGTTCTTC.